This entry describes one T cell receptor (beta chain). These data are taken from a study of T cell responses to AZD1222 COVID-19 vaccine. Generated by immunoSEQ multiplex PCR, the TCRdb table keeps only in-frame clones and is missing some. The sample lists around 140,000 clones; approximately 83% were seen once. The receptor's source is an adult in good health. The starting material was peripheral blood, obtained on day 0 of AZD1222 vaccination.

Written as DNA, the CDR3 is TGCGCCAGCAGCCAAGAGAGGTTTCAGATTGGGGAAGAAACTGGAAACACCATATATTTT. This encodes CASSQERFQIGEETGNTIYF. This chain uses TRBV4-1 with TRBJ1-3; D is unresolved. Trimming stripped 0 bases from V and 2 bases from J, with 23 bases between. CDR3 length equals 20 residues. Germline lookup yields CDR1 MGHRA and CDR2 YSYEKL.